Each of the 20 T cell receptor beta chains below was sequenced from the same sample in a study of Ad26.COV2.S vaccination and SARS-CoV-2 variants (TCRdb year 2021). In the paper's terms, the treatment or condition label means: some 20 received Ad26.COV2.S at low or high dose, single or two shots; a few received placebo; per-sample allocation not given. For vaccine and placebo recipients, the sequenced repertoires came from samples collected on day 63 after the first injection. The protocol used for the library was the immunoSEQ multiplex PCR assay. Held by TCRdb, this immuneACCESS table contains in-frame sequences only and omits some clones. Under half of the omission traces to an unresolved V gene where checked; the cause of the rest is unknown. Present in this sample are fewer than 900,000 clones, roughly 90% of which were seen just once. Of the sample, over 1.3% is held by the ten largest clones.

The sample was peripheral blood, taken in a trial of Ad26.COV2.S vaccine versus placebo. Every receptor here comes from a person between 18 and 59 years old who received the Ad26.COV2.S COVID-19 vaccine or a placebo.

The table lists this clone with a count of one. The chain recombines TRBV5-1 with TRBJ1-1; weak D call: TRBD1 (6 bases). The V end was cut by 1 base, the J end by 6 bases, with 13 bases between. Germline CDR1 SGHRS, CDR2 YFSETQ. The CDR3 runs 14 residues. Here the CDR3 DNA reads TGCGCCAGCAGCTTGAACACAGGGAATCCTGAAGCTTTCTTT. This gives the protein CASSLNTGNPEAFF.

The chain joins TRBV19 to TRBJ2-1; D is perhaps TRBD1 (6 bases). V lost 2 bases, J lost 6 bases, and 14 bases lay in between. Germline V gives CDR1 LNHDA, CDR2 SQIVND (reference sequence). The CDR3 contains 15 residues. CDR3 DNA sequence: TGTGCCAGTAGTATAAGGGGGATGTCGGGCAATGAGCAGTTCTTC. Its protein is CASSIRGMSGNEQFF.

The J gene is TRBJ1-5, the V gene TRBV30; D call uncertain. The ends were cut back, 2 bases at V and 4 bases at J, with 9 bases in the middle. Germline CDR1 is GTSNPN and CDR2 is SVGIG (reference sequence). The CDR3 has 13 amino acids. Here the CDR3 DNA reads TGTGCCTGGAGTACCCGGTCGAATCAGCCCCAGCATTTT. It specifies CAWSTRSNQPQHF.

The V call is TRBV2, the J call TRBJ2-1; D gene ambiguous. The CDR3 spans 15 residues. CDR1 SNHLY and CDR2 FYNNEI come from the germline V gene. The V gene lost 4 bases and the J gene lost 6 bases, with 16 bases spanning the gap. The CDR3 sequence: CASSGPAASLNEQFF. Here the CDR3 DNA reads TGTGCCAGCAGTGGTCCGGCGGCGTCTCTCAATGAGCAGTTCTTC.

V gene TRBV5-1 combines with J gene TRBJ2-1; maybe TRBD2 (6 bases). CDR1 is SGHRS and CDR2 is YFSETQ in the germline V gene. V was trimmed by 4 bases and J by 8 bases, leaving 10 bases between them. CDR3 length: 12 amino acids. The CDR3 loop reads CASSTWGDEQFF. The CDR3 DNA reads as TGCGCCAGCAGCACCTGGGGGGATGAGCAGTTCTTC. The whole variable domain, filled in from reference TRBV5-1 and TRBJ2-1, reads KAGVTQTPRYLIKTRGQQVTLSCSPISGHRSVSWYQQTPGQGLQFLFEYFSETQRNKGNFPGRFSGRQFSNSRSEMNVSTLELGDSALYLCASSTWGDEQFFGPGTRLTVL.

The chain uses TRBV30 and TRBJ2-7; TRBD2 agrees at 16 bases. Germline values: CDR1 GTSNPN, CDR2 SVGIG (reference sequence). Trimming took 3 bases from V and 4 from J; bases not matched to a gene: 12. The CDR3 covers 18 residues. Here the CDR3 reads CAWRPPGTSGRARYEQYF. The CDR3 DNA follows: TGTGCCTGGAGGCCCCCGGGGACTAGCGGGAGGGCCAGGTACGAGCAGTACTTC.

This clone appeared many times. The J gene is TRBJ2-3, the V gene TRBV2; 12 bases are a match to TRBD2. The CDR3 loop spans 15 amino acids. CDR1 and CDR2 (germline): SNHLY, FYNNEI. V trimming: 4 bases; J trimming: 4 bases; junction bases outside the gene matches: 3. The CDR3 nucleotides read TGTGCCAGCAGTGCGACTAGCGGGGGAGCAGATACGCAGTATTTT. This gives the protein CASSATSGGADTQYF.

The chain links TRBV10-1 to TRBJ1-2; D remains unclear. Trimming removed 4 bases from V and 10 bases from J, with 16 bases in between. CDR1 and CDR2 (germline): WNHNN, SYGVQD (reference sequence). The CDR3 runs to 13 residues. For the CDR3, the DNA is TGCGCCAGCAGTGCGGGAAGGCAGGCAAACTACACCTTC. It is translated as CASSAGRQANYTF.

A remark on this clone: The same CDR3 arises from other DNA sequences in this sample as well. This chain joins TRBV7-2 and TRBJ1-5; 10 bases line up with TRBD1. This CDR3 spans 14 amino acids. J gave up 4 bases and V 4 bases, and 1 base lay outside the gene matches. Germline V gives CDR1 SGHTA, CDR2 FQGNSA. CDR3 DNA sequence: TGTGCCAGCAGCTCGGGACAGGGGAATCAGCCCCAGCATTTT. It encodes CASSSGQGNQPQHF.

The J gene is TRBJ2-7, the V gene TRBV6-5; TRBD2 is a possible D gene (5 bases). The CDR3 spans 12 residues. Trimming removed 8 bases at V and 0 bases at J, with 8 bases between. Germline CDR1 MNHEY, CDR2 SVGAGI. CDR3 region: CASRDFSYEQYF. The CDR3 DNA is TGTGCCAGCCGGGATTTCTCCTACGAGCAGTACTTC.

In DNA, the CDR3 is TGTGCCTGGAAGGGACGGGAGAGTAGCACCGGGGAGCTGTTTTTT. Translating gives CAWKGRESSTGELFF. The rearrangement uses TRBV30 and TRBJ2-2; possibly TRBD2 for D (6 bases). The CDR3 extends over 15 amino acids. Deletions cut 4 bases from V and 4 bases from J, with 16 bases between. CDR1 and CDR2 from the germline V gene are GTSNPN and SVGIG (reference sequence). Full variable domain (missing parts from reference TRBV30 and TRBJ2-2): SQTIHQWPATLVQPVGSPLSLECTVEGTSNPNLYWYRQAAGRGLQLLFYSVGIGQISSEVPQNLSASRPQDRQFILSSKKLLLSDSGFYLCAWKGRESSTGELFFGEGSRLTVL.

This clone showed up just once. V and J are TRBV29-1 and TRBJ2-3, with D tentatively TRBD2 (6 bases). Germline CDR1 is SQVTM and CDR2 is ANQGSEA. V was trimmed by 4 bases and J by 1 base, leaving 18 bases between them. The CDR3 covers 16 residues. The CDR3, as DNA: TGCAGCGTTGCCACCCTTCCGGGACTGGGCACAGATACGCAGTATTTT. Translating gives CSVATLPGLGTDTQYF.

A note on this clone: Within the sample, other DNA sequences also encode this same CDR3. DNA for the CDR3: TGTGCCAGCAGTTACTCGGCGGGAGGGCGGTACGAGCAGTACTTC. Its protein product is CASSYSAGGRYEQYF. The V call is TRBV6-5, the J call TRBJ2-7; 9 bases agree with TRBD2. Germline CDR1 reads MNHEY; CDR2 reads SVGAGI. V lost 0 bases to trimming and J lost 4 bases; unmatched junction nucleotides: 4. The CDR3 contains 15 residues.

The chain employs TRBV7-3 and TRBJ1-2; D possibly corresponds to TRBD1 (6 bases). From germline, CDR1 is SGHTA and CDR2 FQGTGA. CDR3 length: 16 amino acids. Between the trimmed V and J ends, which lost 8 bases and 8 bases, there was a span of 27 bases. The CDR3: CASQPGGGSLRKGYTF. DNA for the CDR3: TGTGCCAGCCAACCCGGGGGCGGCAGTTTACGTAAAGGCTACACCTTC.

CDR3 sequence (DNA): TGTGCCAGCAGTTTGACAGGCAGAGGCTACACCTTC. Amino acids: CASSLTGRGYTF. V usage is TRBV2 and J usage is TRBJ1-2; D is perhaps TRBD1 (6 bases). Germline CDR1 SNHLY, CDR2 FYNNEI. Trimming took off 5 bases at V and 8 bases at J, with 12 bases between the two ends. The CDR3 loop spans 12 amino acids.

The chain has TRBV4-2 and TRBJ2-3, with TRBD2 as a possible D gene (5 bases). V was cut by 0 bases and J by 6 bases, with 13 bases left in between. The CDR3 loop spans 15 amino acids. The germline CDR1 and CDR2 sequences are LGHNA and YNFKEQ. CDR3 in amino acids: CASSQEALARDTQYF. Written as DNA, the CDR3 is TGTGCCAGCAGCCAAGAAGCGCTAGCAAGGGATACGCAGTATTTT.

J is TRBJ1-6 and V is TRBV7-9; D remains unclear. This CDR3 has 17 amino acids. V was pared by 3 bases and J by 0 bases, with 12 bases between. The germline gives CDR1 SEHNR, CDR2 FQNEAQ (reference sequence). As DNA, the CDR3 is TGTGCCAGCAGCTTTACGGGCGGGAGCTCCTATAATTCACCCCTCCACTTT. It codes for CASSFTGGSSYNSPLHF. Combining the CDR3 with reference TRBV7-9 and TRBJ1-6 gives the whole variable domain DTGVSQNPRHKITKRGQNVTFRCDPISEHNRLYWYRQTLGQGPEFLTYFQNEAQLEKSRLLSDRFSAERPKGSFSTLEIQRTEQGDSAMYLCASSFTGGSSYNSPLHFGNGTRLTVT.

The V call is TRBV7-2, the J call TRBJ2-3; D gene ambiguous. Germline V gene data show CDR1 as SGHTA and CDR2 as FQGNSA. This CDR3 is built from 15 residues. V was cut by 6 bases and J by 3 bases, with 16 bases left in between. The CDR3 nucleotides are TGTGCCAGCAGTCCTCCCTTACCGCCGACAGATACGCAGTATTTT. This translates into CASSPPLPPTDTQYF.

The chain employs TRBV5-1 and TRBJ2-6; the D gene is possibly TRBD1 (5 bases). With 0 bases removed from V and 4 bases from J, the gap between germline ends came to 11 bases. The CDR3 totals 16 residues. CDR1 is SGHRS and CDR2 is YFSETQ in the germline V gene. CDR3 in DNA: TGCGCCAGCAGCTTGGCCGTCAGGGTCGGGGCCAACGTCCTGACTTTC. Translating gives CASSLAVRVGANVLTF.

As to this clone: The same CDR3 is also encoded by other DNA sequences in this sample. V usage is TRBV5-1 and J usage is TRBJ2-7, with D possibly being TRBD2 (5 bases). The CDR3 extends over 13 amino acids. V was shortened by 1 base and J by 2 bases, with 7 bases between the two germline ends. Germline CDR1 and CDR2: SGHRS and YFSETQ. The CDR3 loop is CASSLTGTYEQYF. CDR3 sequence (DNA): TGCGCCAGCAGCTTGACGGGAACCTACGAGCAGTACTTC.